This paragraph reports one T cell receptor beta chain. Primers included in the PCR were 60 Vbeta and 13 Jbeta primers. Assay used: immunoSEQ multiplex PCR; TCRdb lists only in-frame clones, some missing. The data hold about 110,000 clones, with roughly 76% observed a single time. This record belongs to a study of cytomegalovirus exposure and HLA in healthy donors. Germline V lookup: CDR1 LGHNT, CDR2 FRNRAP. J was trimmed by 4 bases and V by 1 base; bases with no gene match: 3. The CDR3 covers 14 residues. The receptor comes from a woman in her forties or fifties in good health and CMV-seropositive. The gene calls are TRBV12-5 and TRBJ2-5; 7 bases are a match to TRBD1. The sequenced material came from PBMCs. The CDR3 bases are TGTGCTAGTGGTTTGGGACAGGGAGTAGAGACCCAGTACTTC. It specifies CASGLGQGVETQYF.